One and the same sample provided the 22 T cell receptor beta chains below, sequenced in a study of OX40 agonist ivuxolimab in advanced cancers. Using immunoSEQ multiplex PCR, the repertoire was profiled, and TCRdb retains in-frame clones only, with some absent. Among some 150,000 clones listed, about 93% were seen once. The sequences come from CD4+ or CD8+ T cells sorted from blood, collected in a trial of the OX40 agonist ivuxolimab. The origin of the receptors is an adult with an advanced solid tumor such as melanoma, head and neck, liver or kidney cancer.

The gene calls are TRBV13 and TRBJ1-2, with 7 bases identical to TRBD1. The germline gives CDR1 PRHDT, CDR2 FYEKMQ (reference sequence). The CDR3 covers 15 residues. The V and J ends lost 7 bases and 7 bases, in that order; junction bases with no gene match: 15. The CDR3 sequence is CASNSRDSLGGGYTF. The CDR3 DNA is TGTGCCAGCAATTCCCGGGACAGCCTTGGGGGTGGCTACACCTTC.

The chain joins TRBV18 to TRBJ2-3, with 8 bases that match TRBD2. The trim removed 7 bases at V and 2 bases at J, leaving 14 bases unmatched. This CDR3 has 17 residues. CDR1 is KGHSH and CDR2 is LQKENI in the germline V gene. The CDR3 coding sequence is TGTGCCAGCTTTTTTACCCAACTAGCGGCCATCACAGATACGCAGTATTTT. Protein sequence: CASFFTQLAAITDTQYF.

The V call is TRBV9, the J call TRBJ2-5, with 8 positions matching TRBD2. CDR1 SGDLS and CDR2 YYNGEE come from the germline V gene. The ends lost 3 bases at V and 5 bases at J; junction bases unmatched: 6. The CDR3 is made up of 14 amino acids. In nucleotides, the CDR3 is TGTGCCAGCAGCGCCGGACTAGCCGGCGAGACCCAGTACTTC. It yields the protein CASSAGLAGETQYF.

This rearrangement joins TRBV19 to TRBJ2-2, with D maybe TRBD2 (8 bases). The CDR3 covers 16 residues. Trimming left V 8 bases short and J 1 base short, with 17 bases between. Germline CDR1 reads LNHDA; CDR2 reads SQIVND (reference sequence). CDR3 DNA sequence: TGTGCCAGTCACCGGGGGGGGACAGTGAACACCGGGGAGCTGTTTTTT. It yields the protein CASHRGGTVNTGELFF. Full variable domain (remainder filled in from reference TRBV19 and TRBJ2-2): DGGITQSPKYLFRKEGQNVTLSCEQNLNHDAMYWYRQDPGQGLRLIYYSQIVNDFQKGDIAEGYSVSREKKESFPLTVTSAQKNPTAFYLCASHRGGTVNTGELFFGEGSRLTVL.

The rearrangement joins TRBV7-2 to TRBJ1-2; tentatively, D is TRBD1 (6 bases). Trimming pared 1 base from V and 6 bases from J, leaving 12 bases between. CDR1 and CDR2 (germline): SGHTA, FQGNSA. The CDR3 sequence is 14 residues long. The CDR3 bases are TGTGCCAGCAGCTTAGTACGGGCAGGGGATGGCTACACCTTC. Amino acid sequence: CASSLVRAGDGYTF.

This chain uses TRBV7-2 with TRBJ2-3; D is possibly TRBD1 (6 bases). V was pared by 3 bases and J by 2 bases, with 12 bases between. There are 15 residues in the CDR3. Germline CDR1 and CDR2: SGHTA and FQGNSA. CDR3 sequence: CASSFTGTFTDTQYF. The CDR3 bases are TGTGCCAGCAGCTTTACAGGGACGTTCACAGATACGCAGTATTTT.

V is TRBV11-3 and J is TRBJ2-3; the match to TRBD2 covers 11 bases. After removal of 3 bases from V and 6 bases from J, the junction contained 8 bases not matched to a gene. Germline CDR1 SGHNT, CDR2 YENEEA. This CDR3 has 16 amino acids. Written as DNA, the CDR3 is TGTGCCAGCAGCTTTGGAACTAGCGGGGGTTGGGATACGCAGTATTTT. It yields the protein CASSFGTSGGWDTQYF. Combining the CDR3 with reference TRBV11-3 and TRBJ2-3 gives the whole variable domain EAGVVQSPRYKIIEKKQPVAFWCNPISGHNTLYWYLQNLGQGPELLIRYENEEAVDDSQLPKDRFSAERLKGVDSTLKIQPAELGDSAVYLCASSFGTSGGWDTQYFGPGTRLTVL.

The rearrangement joins TRBV19 to TRBJ1-1; D unresolved. V dropped 8 bases and J dropped 0 bases, with 10 bases sitting between them. Germline V gene sequence: CDR1 LNHDA, CDR2 SQIVND (reference sequence). The CDR3 runs 13 residues. DNA for the CDR3: TGTGCCAGTGGGCCCCACATGAACACTGAAGCTTTCTTT. Translated: CASGPHMNTEAFF.

The chain recombines TRBV9 with TRBJ1-2; D possibly corresponds to TRBD1 (6 bases). Germline lookup yields CDR1 SGDLS and CDR2 YYNGEE. The CDR3 spans 14 residues. V lost 4 bases to trimming and J lost 5 bases, with 15 bases between them. In DNA, the CDR3 is TGTGCCAGCAGCCCCCCGGGGGCGCGATATGGCTACACCTTC. The encoded protein is CASSPPGARYGYTF.

CDR3 DNA sequence: TGTGCCAGCAGCTCCCGGACGTCGCCGGGGGGGGAGCAGTACTTC. As protein: CASSSRTSPGGEQYF. V usage is TRBV7-8 and J usage is TRBJ2-7, with TRBD2 identical over 8 bases. Germline trimming cut 4 bases from V and 7 bases from J; bases unmatched to any gene: 12. The CDR3 covers 15 residues. Germline V CDR1 and CDR2: SGHVS, FQNEAQ.

The gene calls are TRBV6-5 and TRBJ1-5; 8 bases match TRBD1. CDR1 is MNHEY and CDR2 is SVGAGI in the germline V gene. The CDR3 spans 15 residues. Trimming cost V 5 bases and J 1 base; bases outside gene matches: 4. CDR3 in amino acids: CASSPTGASNQPQHF. In DNA form, the CDR3 reads TGTGCCAGCAGTCCGACAGGGGCGAGCAATCAGCCCCAGCATTTT.

This rearrangement joins TRBV18 to TRBJ1-2; D unclear. Trimming left V 4 bases short and J 0 bases short, with 9 bases between. The germline CDR1 and CDR2 sequences are KGHSH and LQKENI. This CDR3 comprises 14 residues. In DNA form, the CDR3 reads TGTGCCAGCTCACTCCCGTTAGCTAACTATGGCTACACCTTC. As protein: CASSLPLANYGYTF.

The chain links TRBV7-2 to TRBJ2-3; unclear D gene. Germline V gene sequence: CDR1 SGHTA, CDR2 FQGNSA. The V and J ends lost 0 bases and 3 bases respectively, with 7 bases between them. This CDR3 is built from 14 residues. The CDR3 loop reads CASSLAALTDTQYF. The CDR3 nucleotides read TGTGCCAGCAGCTTAGCGGCCCTAACAGATACGCAGTATTTT.

This clone was found once. The chain joins TRBV6-1 to TRBJ1-1, with unresolved D. V gave up 0 bases and J gave up 3 bases, with 11 bases separating them. The CDR3 is 15 amino acids. Looked up from germline, CDR1 is MNHNS and CDR2 is SASEGT. CDR3 sequence (DNA): TGTGCCAGCAGTGAAGCGCTCCAGCCCCACACTGAAGCTTTCTTT. Amino acids: CASSEALQPHTEAFF.

This clone was found once. Distinct nucleotide sequences in the sample also encode this CDR3. The CDR3, as DNA: TGTGCCTGGAGCGGCGGGGAGACCCAGTACTTC. Protein sequence: CAWSGGETQYF. J is TRBJ2-5 and V is TRBV30, with D possibly matching TRBD2 (5 bases). This CDR3 contains 11 residues. Germline values: CDR1 GTSNPN, CDR2 SVGIG (reference sequence). Trimming stripped 3 bases from V and 5 bases from J, with 7 bases between.

This clone has more than one count but fewer than ten. The chain links TRBV5-1 to TRBJ1-1; 7 bases line up with TRBD1. J was trimmed by 1 base and V by 3 bases; bases with no gene match: 9. This CDR3 has 16 residues. CDR1 SGHRS and CDR2 YFSETQ come from the germline V gene. Written as DNA, the CDR3 is TGCGCCAGCAGCTCGCAGGGGGTCATGAGGAACACTGAAGCTTTCTTT. Protein product: CASSSQGVMRNTEAFF.

The chain joins TRBV10-3 to TRBJ2-1; 11 bases are a match to TRBD2. With V trimmed by 6 bases and J by 2 bases, 6 bases remained unmatched. Germline V gene lookup returns CDR1 ENHRY and CDR2 SYGVKD. The CDR3 loop spans 16 amino acids. The CDR3 protein is CAIRWASGRTYNEQFF. As DNA, the CDR3 is TGTGCCATCAGATGGGCTAGCGGGAGGACCTACAATGAGCAGTTCTTC.

The CDR3 sequence: CASSTTGGRGTEAFF. The CDR3 DNA reads as TGTGCCAGTAGTACTACCGGGGGGCGCGGAACTGAAGCTTTCTTT. The chain joins TRBV19 to TRBJ1-1; TRBD1 might be the D (6 bases). Germline values: CDR1 LNHDA, CDR2 SQIVND (reference sequence). The V end lost 4 bases, the J end lost 5 bases, and 17 bases lay between the germline ends. The CDR3 contains 15 residues.

The chain combines TRBV9 with TRBJ1-6, with TRBD1 as a possible D gene (5 bases). V was clipped by 3 bases and J by 10 bases, with 11 bases between them. CDR3 size: 13 residues. CDR1 SGDLS and CDR2 YYNGEE come from the germline V gene. The chain's CDR3 is CASSEMTDSPLHF. The CDR3 region has the DNA TGTGCCAGCAGCGAGATGACAGACTCACCCCTCCACTTT.

This chain uses TRBV5-1 with TRBJ2-3; 9 bases fit TRBD2. The length of the CDR3 is 17 residues. Unmatched junction bases numbered 8, after V lost 3 bases and J lost 0 bases. Germline V gene sequence: CDR1 SGHRS, CDR2 YFSETQ. This CDR3 reads CASSSPQLAGSTDTQYF. Written as DNA, the CDR3 is TGCGCCAGCAGCTCCCCCCAACTAGCGGGTAGCACAGATACGCAGTATTTT. Supplemented by reference TRBV5-1 and TRBJ2-3, the full variable domain reads KAGVTQTPRYLIKTRGQQVTLSCSPISGHRSVSWYQQTPGQGLQFLFEYFSETQRNKGNFPGRFSGRQFSNSRSEMNVSTLELGDSALYLCASSSPQLAGSTDTQYFGPGTRLTVL.

This rearrangement joins TRBV5-4 to TRBJ2-4, with TRBD2 matching over 8 bases. Germline CDR1 and CDR2: SGHNT and YYREEE (reference sequence). The V and J ends lost 3 bases and 5 bases, in that order; junction bases with no gene match: 13. The CDR3 extends over 17 amino acids. This chain's CDR3 is CASSYTGGADVENIQYF. DNA for the CDR3: TGTGCCAGCAGCTATACGGGGGGGGCGGATGTCGAAAACATTCAGTACTTC.

The chain is built from TRBV5-1 and TRBJ2-2; TRBD2 aligns across 8 bases. V lost 4 bases to trimming and J lost 2 bases; unmatched junction nucleotides: 7. The germline CDR1 and CDR2 sequences are SGHRS and YFSETQ. The CDR3 covers 16 residues. CDR3 sequence: CASSPLAGANTGELFF. The CDR3, as DNA: TGCGCCAGCAGCCCTCTAGCGGGCGCTAACACCGGGGAGCTGTTTTTT.